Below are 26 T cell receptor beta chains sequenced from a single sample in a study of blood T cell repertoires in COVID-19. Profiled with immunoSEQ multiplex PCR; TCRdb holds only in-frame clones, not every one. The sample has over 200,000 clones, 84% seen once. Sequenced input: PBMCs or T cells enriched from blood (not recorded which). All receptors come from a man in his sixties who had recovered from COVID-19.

The CDR3 here is CATSRGGGSIPGRRDRSQYF. The DNA of the CDR3 is TGTGCCACCAGCAGAGGCGGGGGGAGTATCCCGGGGCGAAGAGATAGGTCCCAGTACTTC. V and J are TRBV15 and TRBJ2-5; TRBD2 matches at 8 bases. V dropped 1 base and J dropped 9; count of bases not matched to a gene: 25. In germline, CDR1 is LNHNV, CDR2 YYDKDF (reference sequence). There are 20 residues in the CDR3.

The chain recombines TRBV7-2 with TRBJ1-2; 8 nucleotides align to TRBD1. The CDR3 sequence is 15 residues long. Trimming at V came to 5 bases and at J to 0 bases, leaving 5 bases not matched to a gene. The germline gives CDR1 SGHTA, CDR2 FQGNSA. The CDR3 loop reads CASSQDRAANYGYTF. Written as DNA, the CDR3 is TGTGCCAGCAGCCAGGACAGGGCAGCTAACTATGGCTACACCTTC.

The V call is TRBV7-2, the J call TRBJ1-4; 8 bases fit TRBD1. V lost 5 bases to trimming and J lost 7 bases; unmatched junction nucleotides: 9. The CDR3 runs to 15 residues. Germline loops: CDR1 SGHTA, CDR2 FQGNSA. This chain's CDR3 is CASSVGQANGEKLFF. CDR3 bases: TGTGCCAGCAGCGTGGGACAGGCAAATGGTGAAAAACTGTTTTTT.

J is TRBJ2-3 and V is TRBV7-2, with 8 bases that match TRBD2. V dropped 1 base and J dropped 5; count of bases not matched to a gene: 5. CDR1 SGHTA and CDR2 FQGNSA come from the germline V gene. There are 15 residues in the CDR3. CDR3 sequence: CASSLGAGAGDTQYF. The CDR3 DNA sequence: TGTGCCAGCAGCTTAGGAGCGGGGGCCGGAGATACGCAGTATTTT.

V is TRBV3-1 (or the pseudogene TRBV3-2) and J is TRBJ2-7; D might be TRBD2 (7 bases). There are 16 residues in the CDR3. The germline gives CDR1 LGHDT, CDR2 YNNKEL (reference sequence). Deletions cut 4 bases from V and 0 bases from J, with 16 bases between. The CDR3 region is CASSLTSRGGSYEQYF. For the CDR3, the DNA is TGTGCCAGCAGCCTGACCTCAAGGGGGGGCTCCTACGAGCAGTACTTC.

The CDR3 is CASSLARGGFYEQYF. Written as DNA, the CDR3 is TGTGCCAGCAGCTTAGCGCGGGGGGGCTTTTACGAGCAGTACTTC. This chain joins TRBV7-2 and TRBJ2-7; 9 bases agree with TRBD2. This CDR3 comprises 15 residues. The germline V gene encodes CDR1 SGHTA and CDR2 FQGNSA. With V trimmed by 0 bases and J by 4 bases, 4 bases remained unmatched.

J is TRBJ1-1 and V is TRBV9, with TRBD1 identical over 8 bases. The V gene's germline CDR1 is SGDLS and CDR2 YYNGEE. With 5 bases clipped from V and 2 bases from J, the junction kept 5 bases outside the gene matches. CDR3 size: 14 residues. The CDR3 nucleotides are TGTGCCAGCAGTCGACAGGGGTTAAACACTGAAGCTTTCTTT. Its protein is CASSRQGLNTEAFF.

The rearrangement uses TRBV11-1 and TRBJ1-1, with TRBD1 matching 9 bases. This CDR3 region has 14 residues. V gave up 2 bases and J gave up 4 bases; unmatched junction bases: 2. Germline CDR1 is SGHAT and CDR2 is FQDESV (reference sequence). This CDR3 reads CASSLTTGGTEAFF. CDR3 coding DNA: TGTGCCAGCAGCTTAACGACAGGGGGCACTGAAGCTTTCTTT.

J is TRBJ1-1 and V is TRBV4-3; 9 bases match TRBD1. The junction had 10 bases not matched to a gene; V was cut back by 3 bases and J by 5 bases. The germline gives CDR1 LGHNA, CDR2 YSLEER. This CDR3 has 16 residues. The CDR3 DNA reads TGCGCCAGCAGCCATCTTAGGGGACAGGGAGATACTGAAGCTTTCTTT. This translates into CASSHLRGQGDTEAFF.

The chain's CDR3 is CSVEDLTSGSTDTQYF. CDR3 nucleotides: TGCAGCGTTGAAGACCTGACTAGCGGGAGCACAGATACGCAGTATTTT. The rearrangement joins TRBV29-1 to TRBJ2-3, with TRBD2 matching over 10 bases. The germline CDR1 and CDR2 sequences are SQVTM and ANQGSEA. The V and J ends lost 0 bases and 0 bases, in that order; junction bases with no gene match: 3. This CDR3 has 16 amino acids.

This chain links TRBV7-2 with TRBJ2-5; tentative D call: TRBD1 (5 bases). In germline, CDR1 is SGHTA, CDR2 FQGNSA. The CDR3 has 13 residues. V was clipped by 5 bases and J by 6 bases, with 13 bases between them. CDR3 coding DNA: TGTGCCAGCAGCCCCCAAGACAGAAAGACCCAGTACTTC. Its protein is CASSPQDRKTQYF.

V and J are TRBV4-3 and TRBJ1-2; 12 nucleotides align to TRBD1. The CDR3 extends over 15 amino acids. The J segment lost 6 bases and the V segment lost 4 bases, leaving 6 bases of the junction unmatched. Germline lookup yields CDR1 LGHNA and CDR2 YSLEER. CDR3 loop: CASSRQGQGAHGYTF. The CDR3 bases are TGCGCCAGCAGCCGCCAGGGACAGGGGGCTCATGGCTACACCTTC.

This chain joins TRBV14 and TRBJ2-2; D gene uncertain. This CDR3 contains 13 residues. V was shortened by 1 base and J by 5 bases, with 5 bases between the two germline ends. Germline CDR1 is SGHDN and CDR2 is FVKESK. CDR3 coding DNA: TGTGCCAGCAGCCAAGTAAAAACCGGGGAGCTGTTTTTT. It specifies CASSQVKTGELFF.

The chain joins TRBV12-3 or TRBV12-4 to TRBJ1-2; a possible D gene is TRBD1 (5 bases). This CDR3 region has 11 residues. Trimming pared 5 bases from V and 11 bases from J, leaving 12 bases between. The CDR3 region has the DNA TGTGCCAGCAGTCAAACTGACAGTTACACCTTC. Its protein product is CASSQTDSYTF.

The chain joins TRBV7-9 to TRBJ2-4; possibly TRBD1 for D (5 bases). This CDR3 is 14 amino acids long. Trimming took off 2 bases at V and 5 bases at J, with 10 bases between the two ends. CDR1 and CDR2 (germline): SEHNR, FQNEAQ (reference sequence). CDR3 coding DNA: TGTGCCAGCAGCTTACCAGGGAACCAAAACATTCAGTACTTC. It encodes CASSLPGNQNIQYF.

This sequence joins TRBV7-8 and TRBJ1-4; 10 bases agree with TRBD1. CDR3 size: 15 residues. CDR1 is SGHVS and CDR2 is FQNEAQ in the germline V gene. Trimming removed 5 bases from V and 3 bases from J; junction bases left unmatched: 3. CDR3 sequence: CASSPDRGSNEKLFF. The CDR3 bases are TGTGCCAGCAGCCCGGACAGGGGGTCTAATGAAAAACTGTTTTTT.

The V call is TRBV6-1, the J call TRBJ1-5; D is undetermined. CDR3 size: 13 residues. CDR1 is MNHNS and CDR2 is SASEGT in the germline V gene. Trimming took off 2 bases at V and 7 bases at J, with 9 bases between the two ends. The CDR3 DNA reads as TGTGCCAGCAGTGAATCCGGTAGACAGCCCCAGCATTTT. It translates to CASSESGRQPQHF.

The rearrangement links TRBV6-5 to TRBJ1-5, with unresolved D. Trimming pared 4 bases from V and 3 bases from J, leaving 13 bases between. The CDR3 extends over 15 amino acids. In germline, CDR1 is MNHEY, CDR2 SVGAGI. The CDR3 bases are TGTGCCAGCAGTTTTCTCCCGGGGTACAATCAGCCCCAGCATTTT. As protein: CASSFLPGYNQPQHF.

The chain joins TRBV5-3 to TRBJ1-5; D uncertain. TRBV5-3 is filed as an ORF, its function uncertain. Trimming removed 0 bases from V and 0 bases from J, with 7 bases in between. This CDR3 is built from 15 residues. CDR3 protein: CARSLGRSSNQPQHF. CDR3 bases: TGTGCCAGAAGCTTGGGGCGGTCTAGCAATCAGCCCCAGCATTTT.

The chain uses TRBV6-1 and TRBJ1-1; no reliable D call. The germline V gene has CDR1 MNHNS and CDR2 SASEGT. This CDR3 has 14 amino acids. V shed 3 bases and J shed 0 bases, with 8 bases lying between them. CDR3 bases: TGTGCCAGCAGTGACAGGTCGATGAACACTGAAGCTTTCTTT. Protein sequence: CASSDRSMNTEAFF.

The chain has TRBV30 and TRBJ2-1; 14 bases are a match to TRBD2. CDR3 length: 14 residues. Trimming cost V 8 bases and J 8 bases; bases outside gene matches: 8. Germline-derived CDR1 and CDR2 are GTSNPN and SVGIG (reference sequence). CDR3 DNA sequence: TGTGCCCGCACAGGGACTAGCGGGGGTGATGAGCAGTTCTTC. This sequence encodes CARTGTSGGDEQFF.

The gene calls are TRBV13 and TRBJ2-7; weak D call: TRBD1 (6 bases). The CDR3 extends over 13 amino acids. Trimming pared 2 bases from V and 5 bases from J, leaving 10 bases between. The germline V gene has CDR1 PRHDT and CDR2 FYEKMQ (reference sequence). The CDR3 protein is CASSLRTVNEQYF. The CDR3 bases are TGTGCCAGCAGCTTAAGGACAGTCAACGAGCAGTACTTC.

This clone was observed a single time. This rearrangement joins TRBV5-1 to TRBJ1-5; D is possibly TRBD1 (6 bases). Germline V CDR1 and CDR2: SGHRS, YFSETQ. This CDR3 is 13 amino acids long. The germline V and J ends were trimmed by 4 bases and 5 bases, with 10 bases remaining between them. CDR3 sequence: CASSLDSHQPQHF. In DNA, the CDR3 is TGCGCCAGCAGCCTGGACAGCCATCAGCCCCAGCATTTT.

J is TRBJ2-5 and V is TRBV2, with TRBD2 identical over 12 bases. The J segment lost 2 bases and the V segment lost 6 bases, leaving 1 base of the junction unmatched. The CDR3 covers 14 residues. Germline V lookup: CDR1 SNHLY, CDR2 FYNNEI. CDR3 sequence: CASRTSGGQETQYF. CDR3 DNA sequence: TGTGCCAGCAGGACTAGCGGGGGACAAGAGACCCAGTACTTC.

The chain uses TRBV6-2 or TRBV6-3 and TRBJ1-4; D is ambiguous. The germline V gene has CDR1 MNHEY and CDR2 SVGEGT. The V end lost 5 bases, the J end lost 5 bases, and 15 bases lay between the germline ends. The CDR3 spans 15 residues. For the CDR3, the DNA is TGTGCCAGCAGTCTTTCGGGGTTCGGCAATGAAAAACTGTTTTTT. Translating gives CASSLSGFGNEKLFF.

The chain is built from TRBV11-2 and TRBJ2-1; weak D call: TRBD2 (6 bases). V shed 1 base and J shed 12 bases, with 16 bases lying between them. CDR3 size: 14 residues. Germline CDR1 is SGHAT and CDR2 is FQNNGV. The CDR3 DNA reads TGTGCCAGCAGCTTAGTACGGGACTCGGGATGGCAGTTCTTC. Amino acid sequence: CASSLVRDSGWQFF.